A single sample is the source of the 5 T cell receptor beta chains below, sequenced in a study of control samples from healthy donors and cancer patients. The assay was immunoSEQ multiplex PCR, and TCRdb's table has in-frame clones only and misses some. The data show 100,000 to 150,000 clones, roughly 90% seen once. Sequencing input: blood. Source of these receptors: a man between 40 and 49 years old in good health.

This clone was seen once. The gene calls are TRBV11-2 and TRBJ2-1; D ambiguous. The V and J ends lost 5 bases and 4 bases respectively, with 12 bases between them. Germline V gene data show CDR1 as SGHAT and CDR2 as FQNNGV. The CDR3 runs to 14 residues. The CDR3 is CASSQVIQYNEQFF. The CDR3 DNA follows: TGTGCCAGCAGCCAGGTTATACAGTACAATGAGCAGTTCTTC.

The genes are TRBV7-9 and TRBJ1-4, with 12 bases aligning to TRBD1. There are 15 residues in the CDR3. With 5 bases clipped from V and 7 bases from J, the junction kept 5 bases outside the gene matches. Germline V gene sequence: CDR1 SEHNR, CDR2 FQNEAQ (reference sequence). The CDR3 nucleotides are TGTGCCAGCAGCAAAGGGACAGGGGGCGGTGAAAAACTGTTTTTT. It translates to CASSKGTGGGEKLFF.

The gene calls are TRBV23-1 and TRBJ1-4; maybe TRBD1 (6 bases). TRBV23-1 is designated an ORF whose function remains uncertain. The ends were cut back, 11 bases at V and 7 bases at J, with 14 bases in the middle. The CDR3 runs to 12 residues. The CDR3: CAGLAGVEKLFF. For the CDR3, the DNA is TGCGCCGGCCTTGCAGGGGTTGAAAAACTGTTTTTT.

This clone was seen once. The chain is built from TRBV7-8 and TRBJ1-5; 8 bases agree with TRBD1. Unmatched junction bases numbered 4, after V lost 4 bases and J lost 2 bases. The germline CDR1 and CDR2 sequences are SGHVS and FQNEAQ. There are 15 residues in the CDR3. In DNA, the CDR3 is TGTGCCAGCAGCTACGACAGGGGTGGCAATCAGCCCCAGCATTTT. It is translated as CASSYDRGGNQPQHF.

The rearrangement links TRBV27 to TRBJ1-5; 7 bases agree with TRBD1. The junction had 6 bases not matched to a gene; V was cut back by 5 bases and J by 2 bases. CDR3 length equals 15 residues. Germline V gene sequence: CDR1 MNHEY, CDR2 SMNVEV (reference sequence). CDR3 sequence: CASSTRQGGNQPQHF. CDR3 nucleotides: TGTGCCAGCAGTACCCGACAGGGCGGCAATCAGCCCCAGCATTTT.